The next 9 T cell receptor beta chains were all read from a single sample in a study of PD-L1 blockade in urothelial cancer. Time point in this sample: pretreatment peripheral blood. Clones were sequenced by immunoSEQ multiplex PCR, and TCRdb holds only the in-frame ones, with some missing. The sample includes about 72,000 clones, approximately 83% seen only once; the top ten take under 15%. This specimen was PBMCs, taken around atezolizumab (anti-PD-L1) treatment. These receptors all stem from a man aged 60-69 years with urothelial cancer.

This sequence joins TRBV27 and TRBJ2-7; TRBD1 is a possible D gene (6 bases). CDR3 size: 13 residues. V gave up 2 bases and J gave up 3 bases, with 8 bases separating them. Germline V CDR1 and CDR2: MNHEY, SMNVEV (reference sequence). As DNA, the CDR3 is TGTGCCAGCAGTTTAGGACAGCTCTACGAGCAGTACTTC. Translation gives CASSLGQLYEQYF.

The chain links TRBV4-1 to TRBJ2-7; 8 bases map to TRBD1. This CDR3 region has 15 residues. Germline V gene lookup returns CDR1 MGHRA and CDR2 YSYEKL. The ends lost 3 bases at V and 5 bases at J; junction bases unmatched: 9. CDR3 in DNA: TGCGCCAGCAGCCACCCCGGACAGGGCGCCCACGAGCAGTACTTC. Translating gives CASSHPGQGAHEQYF.

V is TRBV6-1 and J is TRBJ1-5; perhaps TRBD1 as D (5 bases). Germline CDR1 reads MNHNS; CDR2 reads SASEGT. V lost 6 bases to trimming and J lost 3 bases, with 9 bases between them. The CDR3 totals 13 residues. The DNA of the CDR3 is TGTGCCAGCAGCCGACAGCCCAATCAGCCCCAGCATTTT. Residues: CASSRQPNQPQHF.

V gene TRBV15 combines with J gene TRBJ2-5; 7 bases are a match to TRBD2. Germline V gene sequence: CDR1 LNHNV, CDR2 YYDKDF (reference sequence). V was clipped by 0 bases and J by 3 bases; unmatched bases: 7. The CDR3 runs 16 residues. CDR3 residues: CATSRDTASGKETQYF. The CDR3 DNA is TGTGCCACCAGCAGAGATACGGCTAGCGGTAAAGAGACCCAGTACTTC. Filled out from reference TRBV15 and TRBJ2-5, the complete variable domain reads DAMVIQNPRYQVTQFGKPVTLSCSQTLNHNVMYWYQQKSSQAPKLLFHYYDKDFNNEADTPDNFQSRRPNTSFCFLDIRSPGLGDTAMYLCATSRDTASGKETQYFGPGTRLLVL.

CDR3 residues: CASSPGQPNSPLHF. The CDR3 DNA reads TGTGCCAGCAGCCCGGGACAGCCCAATTCACCCCTCCACTTT. The chain recombines TRBV2 with TRBJ1-6, with 7 nucleotides matching TRBD1. CDR1 and CDR2 (germline): SNHLY, FYNNEI. CDR3 length: 14 residues. Unmatched junction bases numbered 6, after V lost 6 bases and J lost 7 bases.

The chain has TRBV19 and TRBJ1-1; perhaps TRBD1 as D (5 bases). The germline V gene has CDR1 LNHDA and CDR2 SQIVND (reference sequence). The V gene lost 7 bases and the J gene lost 5 bases, with 17 bases spanning the gap. There are 14 residues in the CDR3. As DNA, the CDR3 is TGTGCCAGTACACTCCAGGGAATGGGGACTGAAGCTTTCTTT. Residues: CASTLQGMGTEAFF.

V gene TRBV5-1 combines with J gene TRBJ2-1; 9 bases align to TRBD1. V shed 4 bases and J 6 bases; nucleotides not matched to a gene: 17. The CDR3 is made up of 18 amino acids. CDR1 and CDR2 (germline): SGHRS, YFSETQ. The CDR3 region has the DNA TGCGCCAGCAGCGCCCGGGACAGGGCAACTGGAAGAGGCAATGAGCAGTTCTTC. It yields the protein CASSARDRATGRGNEQFF.

The chain joins TRBV5-1 to TRBJ2-5, with 9 bases matching TRBD1. Germline assignment: CDR1 SGHRS and CDR2 YFSETQ. CDR3 length: 14 residues. V gave up 2 bases and J gave up 2 bases; unmatched junction bases: 1. The DNA of the CDR3 is TGCGCCAGCAGCTTTGGACAGGGGCAAGAGACCCAGTACTTC. This gives the protein CASSFGQGQETQYF.

The rearrangement links TRBV7-3 to TRBJ2-1, with TRBD2 matching 11 bases. The V segment lost 5 bases and the J segment 5 bases; nucleotides outside the gene matches: 8. The V gene's germline CDR1 is SGHTA and CDR2 FQGTGA. This CDR3 contains 16 residues. The CDR3 is CASSRRASGGNNEQFF. CDR3 DNA sequence: TGTGCCAGCAGCCGAAGGGCTAGCGGGGGGAACAATGAGCAGTTCTTC.